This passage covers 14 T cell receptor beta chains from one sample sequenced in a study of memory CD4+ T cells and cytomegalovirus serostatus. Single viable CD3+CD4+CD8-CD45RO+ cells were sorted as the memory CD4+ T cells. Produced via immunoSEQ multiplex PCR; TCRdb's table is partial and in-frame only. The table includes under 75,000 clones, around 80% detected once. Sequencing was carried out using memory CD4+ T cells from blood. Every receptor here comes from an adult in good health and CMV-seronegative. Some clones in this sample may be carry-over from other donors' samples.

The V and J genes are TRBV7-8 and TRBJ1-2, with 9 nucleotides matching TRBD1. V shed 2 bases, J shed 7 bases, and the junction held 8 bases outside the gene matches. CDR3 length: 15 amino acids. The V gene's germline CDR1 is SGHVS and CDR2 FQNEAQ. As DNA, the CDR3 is TGTGCCAGCAGCTTAAGGACAGGGGACCTGGCTGGCTACACCTTC. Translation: CASSLRTGDLAGYTF. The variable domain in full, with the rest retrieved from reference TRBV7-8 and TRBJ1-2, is GAGVSQSPRYKVAKRGQDVALRCDPISGHVSLFWYQQALGQGPEFLTYFQNEAQLDKSGLPSDRFFAERPEGSVSTLKIQRTQQEDSAVYLCASSLRTGDLAGYTFGSGTRLTVV.

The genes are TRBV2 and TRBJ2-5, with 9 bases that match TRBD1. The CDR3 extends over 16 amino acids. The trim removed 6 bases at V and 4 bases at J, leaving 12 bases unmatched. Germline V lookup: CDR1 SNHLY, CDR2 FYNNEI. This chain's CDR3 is CASSPTSGTGIETQYF. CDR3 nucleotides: TGTGCCAGCAGCCCAACTAGTGGGACAGGGATAGAGACCCAGTACTTC.

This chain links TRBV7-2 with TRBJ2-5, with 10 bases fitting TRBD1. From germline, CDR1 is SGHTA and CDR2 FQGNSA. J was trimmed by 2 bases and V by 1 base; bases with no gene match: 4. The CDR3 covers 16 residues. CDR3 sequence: CASSLGDRGPQETQYF. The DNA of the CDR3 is TGTGCCAGCAGCTTAGGGGACAGGGGTCCACAAGAGACCCAGTACTTC.

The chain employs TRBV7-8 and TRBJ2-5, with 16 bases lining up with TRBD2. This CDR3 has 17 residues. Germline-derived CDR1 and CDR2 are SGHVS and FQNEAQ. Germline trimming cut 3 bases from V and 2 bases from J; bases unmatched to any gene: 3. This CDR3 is CASSLGLAGGRQETQYF. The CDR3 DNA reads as TGTGCCAGCAGCTTGGGACTAGCGGGGGGGCGGCAAGAGACCCAGTACTTC.

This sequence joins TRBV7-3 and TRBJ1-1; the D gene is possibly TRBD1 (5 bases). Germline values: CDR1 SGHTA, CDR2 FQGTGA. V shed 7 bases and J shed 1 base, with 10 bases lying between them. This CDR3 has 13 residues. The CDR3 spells CASKRGPNTEAFF. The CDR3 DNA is TGTGCCAGCAAAAGGGGACCGAACACTGAAGCTTTCTTT.

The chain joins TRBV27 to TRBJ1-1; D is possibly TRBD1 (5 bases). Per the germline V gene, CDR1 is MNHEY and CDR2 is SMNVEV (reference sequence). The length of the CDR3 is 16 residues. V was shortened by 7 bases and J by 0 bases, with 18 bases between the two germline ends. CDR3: CASKGRGRLMNTEAFF. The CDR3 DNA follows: TGTGCCAGCAAGGGTAGGGGACGGCTAATGAACACTGAAGCTTTCTTT.

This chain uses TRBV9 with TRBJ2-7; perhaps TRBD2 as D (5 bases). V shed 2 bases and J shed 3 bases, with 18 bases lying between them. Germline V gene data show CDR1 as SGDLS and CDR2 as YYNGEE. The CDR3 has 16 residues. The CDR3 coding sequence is TGTGCCAGCAGCGTCGGAAACGGGATCTCCTTCTACGAGCAGTACTTC. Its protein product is CASSVGNGISFYEQYF.

The CDR3 DNA is TGTGCCAGCAGCTTAGTCGGCGGGGCCTACGAGCAGTACTTC. Translated, it gives CASSLVGGAYEQYF. The chain is built from TRBV7-9 and TRBJ2-7; D perhaps matches TRBD2 (6 bases). Germline V gene lookup returns CDR1 SEHNR and CDR2 FQNEAQ (reference sequence). The CDR3 spans 14 residues. Trimming cost V 1 base and J 2 bases, with 9 bases left between them.

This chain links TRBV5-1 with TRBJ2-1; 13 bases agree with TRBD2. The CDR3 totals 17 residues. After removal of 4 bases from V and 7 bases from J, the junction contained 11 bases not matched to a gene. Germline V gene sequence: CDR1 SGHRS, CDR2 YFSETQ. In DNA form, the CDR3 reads TGCGCCAGCAGCCCCGGACTAGCGGGGGCCTATGAGAATGAGCAGTTCTTC. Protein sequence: CASSPGLAGAYENEQFF.

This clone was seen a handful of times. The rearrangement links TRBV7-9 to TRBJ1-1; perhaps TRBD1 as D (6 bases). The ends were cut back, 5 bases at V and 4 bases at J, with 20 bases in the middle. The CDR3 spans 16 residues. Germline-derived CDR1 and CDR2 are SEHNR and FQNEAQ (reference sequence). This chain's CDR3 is CASSPRGSGQSTEAFF. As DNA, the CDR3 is TGTGCCAGCAGCCCCAGGGGATCAGGACAGTCCACTGAAGCTTTCTTT.

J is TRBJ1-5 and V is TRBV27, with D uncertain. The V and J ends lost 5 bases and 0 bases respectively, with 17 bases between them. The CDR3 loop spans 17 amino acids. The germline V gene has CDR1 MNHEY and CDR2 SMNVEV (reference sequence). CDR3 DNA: TGTGCCAGCAGTCCCTGGGTCCGTTCGGATAGCAATCAGCCCCAGCATTTT. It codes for CASSPWVRSDSNQPQHF.

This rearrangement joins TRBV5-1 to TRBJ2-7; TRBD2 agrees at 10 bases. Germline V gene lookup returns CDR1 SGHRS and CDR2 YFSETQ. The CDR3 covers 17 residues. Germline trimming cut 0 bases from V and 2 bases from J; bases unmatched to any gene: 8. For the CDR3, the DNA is TGCGCCAGCAGCTTGGCAGCGGGAGGGCCCACCACCTACGAGCAGTACTTC. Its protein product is CASSLAAGGPTTYEQYF.

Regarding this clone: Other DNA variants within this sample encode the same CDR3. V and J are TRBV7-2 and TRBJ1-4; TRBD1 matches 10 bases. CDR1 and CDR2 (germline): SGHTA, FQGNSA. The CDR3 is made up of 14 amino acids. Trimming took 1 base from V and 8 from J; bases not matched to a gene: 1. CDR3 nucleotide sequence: TGTGCCAGCAGCTTAGGACAGGGGGCGGAAAAACTGTTTTTT. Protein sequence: CASSLGQGAEKLFF. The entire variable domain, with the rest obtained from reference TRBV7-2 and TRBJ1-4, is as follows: GAGVSQSPSNKVTEKGKDVELRCDPISGHTALYWYRQSLGQGLEFLIYFQGNSAPDKSGLPSDRFSAERTGGSVSTLTIQRTQQEDSAVYLCASSLGQGAEKLFFGSGTQLSVL.

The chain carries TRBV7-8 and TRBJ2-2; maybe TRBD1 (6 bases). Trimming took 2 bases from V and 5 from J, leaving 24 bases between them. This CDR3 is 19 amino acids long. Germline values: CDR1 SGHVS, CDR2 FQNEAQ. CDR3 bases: TGTGCCAGCAGCTTAAGGGGGTTGAGCCGAGCCCAGGGTACCGGGGAGCTGTTTTTT. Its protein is CASSLRGLSRAQGTGELFF.